The next 23 T cell receptor beta chains were all read from a single sample in a study of blood T cell repertoires in COVID-19. Assay used: immunoSEQ multiplex PCR; TCRdb lists only in-frame clones, some missing. The sample carries 150,000 to 170,000 clones, around 79% recorded once. Sequencing used peripheral blood. Every receptor here comes from an elderly man with acute or convalescent COVID-19.

The chain recombines TRBV28 with TRBJ1-2; D is unresolved. V lost 3 bases to trimming and J lost 3 bases, with 11 bases between them. This CDR3 has 14 amino acids. Germline lookup yields CDR1 MDHEN and CDR2 SYDVKM. CDR3 residues: CASSFPGLDYGYTF. The CDR3, as DNA: TGTGCCAGCAGTTTCCCGGGGTTGGACTATGGCTACACCTTC.

The CDR3 DNA reads as TGCGCCAGCAGCCCCGGGACAGGGATAGGACAACTGTTTTTT. Encoded protein: CASSPGTGIGQLFF. V usage is TRBV5-1 and J usage is TRBJ1-4; 9 nucleotides match TRBD1. With 4 bases clipped from V and 12 bases from J, the junction kept 10 bases outside the gene matches. CDR1 is SGHRS and CDR2 is YFSETQ in the germline V gene. The CDR3 sequence is 14 residues long.

The chain joins TRBV30 to TRBJ1-6, with 8 positions matching TRBD1. V gave up 3 bases and J gave up 10 bases; unmatched junction bases: 8. This CDR3 contains 14 residues. From germline, CDR1 is GTSNPN and CDR2 SVGIG (reference sequence). This CDR3 is CAWRLTGEASPLHF. The CDR3 DNA reads as TGTGCCTGGAGATTGACAGGGGAGGCATCACCCCTCCACTTT.

This clone was observed a handful of times. This sequence joins TRBV6-5 and TRBJ1-6; a weak D match, TRBD1 (6 bases). The length of the CDR3 is 15 residues. The V and J ends lost 6 bases and 10 bases respectively, with 19 bases between them. CDR1 and CDR2 from the germline V gene are MNHEY and SVGAGI. The CDR3 protein is CASRGSDRLGSPLHF. Here the CDR3 DNA reads TGTGCCAGCAGAGGCAGTGACAGGTTGGGGTCACCCCTCCACTTT.

The chain has TRBV7-2 and TRBJ1-6; D call uncertain. This CDR3 has 14 amino acids. V shed 1 base and J shed 6 bases, with 7 bases lying between them. The germline V gene has CDR1 SGHTA and CDR2 FQGNSA. The CDR3: CASSLVPSNSPLHF. For the CDR3, the DNA is TGTGCCAGCAGCTTAGTGCCCAGTAATTCACCCCTCCACTTT.

CDR3 bases: TGCGCCAGCAGCTTGGTTCTAGGAGATGGCTACACCTTC. It encodes CASSLVLGDGYTF. The chain employs TRBV5-1 and TRBJ1-2; D is undetermined. Germline CDR1 SGHRS, CDR2 YFSETQ. The CDR3 spans 13 residues. The germline V and J ends were trimmed by 0 bases and 6 bases, with 9 bases remaining between them.

The chain carries TRBV7-8 and TRBJ2-5, with 8 positions matching TRBD1. There are 15 residues in the CDR3. With V trimmed by 2 bases and J by 3 bases, 5 bases remained unmatched. From germline, CDR1 is SGHVS and CDR2 FQNEAQ. CDR3 sequence reads: CASSLFRTGKETQYF. DNA for the CDR3: TGTGCCAGCAGCTTATTTCGGACAGGGAAAGAGACCCAGTACTTC.

This rearrangement joins TRBV7-6 to TRBJ1-2; D might be TRBD1 (5 bases). This CDR3 region has 15 residues. Germline CDR1 and CDR2: SGHVS and FNYEAQ. The V end was cut by 0 bases, the J end by 2 bases, with 10 bases between. CDR3 in amino acids: CASSLAGEGNYGYTF. The CDR3 DNA is TGTGCCAGCAGCTTAGCGGGGGAGGGAAACTATGGCTACACCTTC.

The genes are TRBV6-5 and TRBJ2-2; 7 bases are a match to TRBD1. Germline loops: CDR1 MNHEY, CDR2 SVGAGI. The CDR3 sequence is 16 residues long. J gave up 2 bases and V 2 bases, and 5 bases lay outside the gene matches. The CDR3 reads CASSYARGLNTGELFF. The CDR3 DNA is TGTGCCAGCAGTTACGCGAGGGGGCTAAACACCGGGGAGCTGTTTTTT.

The chain links TRBV5-1 to TRBJ1-4; D remains ambiguous. The CDR3 consists of 13 residues. Germline V gene data show CDR1 as SGHRS and CDR2 as YFSETQ. V lost 0 bases and J lost 6, with 6 bases in between. The DNA for the CDR3 is TGCGCCAGCAGCTTGGATCGCGATGAAAAACTGTTTTTT. Its translation: CASSLDRDEKLFF.

The chain is built from TRBV19 and TRBJ1-3; no definite D call. Germline V lookup: CDR1 LNHDA, CDR2 SQIVND (reference sequence). V was clipped by 10 bases and J by 0 bases, with 13 bases between them. CDR3 length: 14 amino acids. The CDR3 spells CATWAGSSGNTIYF. The DNA for the CDR3 is TGTGCCACCTGGGCAGGTAGCTCTGGAAACACCATATATTTT.

This chain links TRBV4-3 with TRBJ2-5, with D possibly TRBD2 on 5 matching bases. The ends were cut back, 0 bases at V and 7 bases at J, with 6 bases in the middle. Germline V gene data show CDR1 as LGHNA and CDR2 as YSLEER. CDR3 length: 12 amino acids. This chain's CDR3 is CASSQDRGTQYF. Written as DNA, the CDR3 is TGCGCCAGCAGCCAAGACCGGGGGACCCAGTACTTC.

The chain uses TRBV7-2 and TRBJ1-2, with 9 bases lining up with TRBD1. CDR1 SGHTA and CDR2 FQGNSA come from the germline V gene. After removal of 4 bases from V and 0 bases from J, the junction contained 6 bases not matched to a gene. The CDR3 contains 16 residues. CDR3 sequence (DNA): TGTGCCAGCAGCTCCGGGACAGGGCGAGCTAACTATGGCTACACCTTC. Protein product: CASSSGTGRANYGYTF.

The rearrangement joins TRBV6-5 to TRBJ1-2; D gene unclear. Trimming removed 6 bases at V and 10 bases at J, with 18 bases between. The CDR3 consists of 13 residues. Per germline, CDR1 MNHEY and CDR2 SVGAGI. CDR3 sequence: CASRIIREDSYTF. CDR3 sequence (DNA): TGTGCCAGCAGGATCATAAGGGAGGACTCCTACACCTTC.

The chain links TRBV5-1 to TRBJ2-2; 8 nucleotides line up with TRBD1. Germline values: CDR1 SGHRS, CDR2 YFSETQ. The CDR3 sequence is 13 residues long. With 3 bases clipped from V and 7 bases from J, the junction kept 2 bases outside the gene matches. CDR3 loop: CASSYGQGGELFF. The CDR3 region has the DNA TGCGCCAGCAGCTACGGACAGGGCGGGGAGCTGTTTTTT.

Ten or more counts support this clone. The sample contains more than one DNA sequence encoding this CDR3. The chain employs TRBV19 and TRBJ1-1; 9 bases map to TRBD1. CDR3 size: 14 residues. With 6 bases clipped from V and 4 bases from J, the junction kept 6 bases outside the gene matches. Germline V gene lookup returns CDR1 LNHDA and CDR2 SQIVND (reference sequence). DNA for the CDR3: TGTGCCAGTAGCCCAGGACAGGGGAGCACTGAAGCTTTCTTT. Translation gives CASSPGQGSTEAFF.

CDR3 residues: CASSLLANYGYTF. DNA for the CDR3: TGCGCCAGCAGTTTATTAGCTAACTATGGCTACACCTTC. The genes are TRBV5-1 and TRBJ1-2; D ambiguous. Germline CDR1 SGHRS, CDR2 YFSETQ. CDR3 size: 13 residues. The V and J ends lost 5 bases and 0 bases respectively, with 8 bases between them. Full variable domain (remainder filled in from reference TRBV5-1 and TRBJ1-2): KAGVTQTPRYLIKTRGQQVTLSCSPISGHRSVSWYQQTPGQGLQFLFEYFSETQRNKGNFPGRFSGRQFSNSRSEMNVSTLELGDSALYLCASSLLANYGYTFGSGTRLTVV.

This chain uses TRBV6-2 or TRBV6-3 with TRBJ2-7; D is unclear. The germline V gene has CDR1 MNHEY and CDR2 SVGEGT. The V end lost 8 bases, the J end lost 3 bases, and 17 bases lay between the germline ends. The CDR3 totals 14 residues. CDR3: CASRRTPLVYEQYF. The CDR3 DNA reads TGTGCCAGCCGCCGAACTCCCCTTGTCTACGAGCAGTACTTC.

The chain combines TRBV30 with TRBJ2-3; perhaps TRBD1 as D (7 bases). V was shortened by 7 bases and J by 5 bases, with 16 bases between the two germline ends. CDR3 length equals 13 residues. Per germline, CDR1 GTSNPN and CDR2 SVGIG (reference sequence). This CDR3 is CASRAGGIDTQYF. The CDR3 DNA follows: TGTGCCTCGAGGGCAGGGGGGATAGATACGCAGTATTTT.

A note on this clone: This CDR3 is also generated by other DNA sequences in the sample. V usage is TRBV18 and J usage is TRBJ2-5; a possible D gene is TRBD2 (6 bases). Trimming stripped 0 bases from V and 4 bases from J, with 9 bases between. Germline CDR1 KGHSH, CDR2 LQKENI. The CDR3 length is 14 residues. CDR3 DNA: TGTGCCAGCTCACCACCGGAGGGCCGAGAGACCCAGTACTTC. Its translation is CASSPPEGRETQYF.

The chain is built from TRBV28 and TRBJ2-7; no reliable D call. The CDR3 consists of 12 residues. Germline lookup yields CDR1 MDHEN and CDR2 SYDVKM. V lost 7 bases, J lost 5 bases, and 12 bases lay in between. The chain's CDR3 is CASNKRLDEQYV. Written as DNA, the CDR3 is TGTGCCAGCAATAAGCGTTTGGACGAGCAGTACGTC.

The V gene is TRBV29-1, the J gene TRBJ1-5; 7 nucleotides agree with TRBD1. The germline V gene has CDR1 SQVTM and CDR2 ANQGSEA. There are 14 residues in the CDR3. The ends lost 3 bases at V and 7 bases at J; junction bases unmatched: 9. The CDR3 loop reads CSVEVEGRGQPQHF. The CDR3 coding sequence is TGCAGCGTTGAGGTAGAGGGCAGGGGGCAGCCCCAGCATTTT.

This rearrangement joins TRBV6-6 to TRBJ1-5, with 9 positions matching TRBD1. The V segment lost 10 bases and the J segment 1 base; nucleotides outside the gene matches: 5. The CDR3 is 14 amino acids. Germline CDR1 reads MNHNY; CDR2 reads SVGAGI (reference sequence). The CDR3: CATKQGASNQPQHF. CDR3 DNA sequence: TGTGCCACTAAACAGGGGGCCAGCAATCAGCCCCAGCATTTT.